The clone carrying this T cell receptor (beta chain) was counted a few times. Single viable CD3+CD4+CD8-CD45RO+ cells were sorted as the memory CD4+ T cells. This sample stems from a study of memory CD4+ T cells and cytomegalovirus serostatus. Repertoires were generated with immunoSEQ multiplex PCR, while TCRdb's copy carries only in-frame clones and drops some. The data show over 40,000 clones, with 60% to 85% seen just once and roughly 0.5% held by the top ten. This TCR was recovered from an adult in good health and CMV-seronegative. The sequenced material came from memory CD4+ T cells from blood.

In nucleotides, the CDR3 is TGTGCCAGCTCACGTGGGGAGAACACTGAAGCTTTCTTT. It is translated as CASSRGENTEAFF. The rearrangement joins TRBV18 to TRBJ1-1; unclear D gene. Germline CDR1 is KGHSH and CDR2 is LQKENI. V gave up 4 bases and J gave up 1 base, with 7 bases separating them. This CDR3 contains 13 residues.